Shown below are 27 T cell receptor beta chains from a single sample sequenced in a study of OX40 agonist ivuxolimab in advanced cancers. The repertoire was sequenced with immunoSEQ multiplex PCR; TCRdb's copy has only in-frame clones and lacks some. The table lists fewer than 40,000 clones, roughly nine tenths of them singletons. The sequences come from CD4+ or CD8+ T cells sorted from blood, collected in a trial of the OX40 agonist ivuxolimab. These receptors originate from an adult with an advanced solid tumor such as melanoma, head and neck, liver or kidney cancer.

This clone has more than one count but fewer than ten. This chain connects TRBV28 to TRBJ1-5; D ambiguous. CDR1 MDHEN and CDR2 SYDVKM come from the germline V gene. This CDR3 has 14 residues. V was shortened by 5 bases and J by 8 bases, with 16 bases between the two germline ends. DNA for the CDR3: TGTGCCAGCAGTCCCCCCCAGGCCGGGAAGCCCCAGCATTTT. It translates to CASSPPQAGKPQHF.

This chain joins TRBV18 and TRBJ1-5; TRBD1 agrees at 7 bases. Germline trimming cut 6 bases from V and 3 bases from J; bases unmatched to any gene: 11. Germline-derived CDR1 and CDR2 are KGHSH and LQKENI. The CDR3 extends over 16 amino acids. In DNA form, the CDR3 reads TGTGCCAGCTCCCTTAGACGGGACAGTTCCAATCAGCCCCAGCATTTT. It translates to CASSLRRDSSNQPQHF. Complete variable domain (other parts from reference TRBV18 and TRBJ1-5): NAGVMQNPRHLVRRRGQEARLRCSPMKGHSHVYWYRQLPEEGLKFMVYLQKENIIDESGMPKERFSAEFPKEGPSILRIQQVVRGDSAAYFCASSLRRDSSNQPQHFGDGTRLSIL.

With regard to this clone: The junction does not match germline at one end; this may be a read error. The chain uses TRBV29-1 and TRBJ1-1; 8 bases align to TRBD1. The CDR3 runs to 14 residues. Germline V gives CDR1 SQVTM, CDR2 ANQGSEA. The CDR3 loop is CSVEAGTGNTEAFF. As DNA, the CDR3 is TGCAGCGTAGAAGCCGGGACAGGGAACACTGAAGCTTTCTTT.

The chain couples TRBV11-2 to TRBJ2-1; 8 bases are a match to TRBD2. Germline trimming cut 4 bases from V and 2 bases from J; bases unmatched to any gene: 10. The CDR3 consists of 17 residues. CDR1 and CDR2 from the germline V gene are SGHAT and FQNNGV. The CDR3 protein is CASSSLRERGTYNEQFF. As DNA, the CDR3 is TGTGCCAGCAGCTCCCTCCGGGAGCGGGGGACCTACAATGAGCAGTTCTTC.

This rearrangement joins TRBV12-1 to TRBJ2-5; the tabulated D call, TRBD2, remains unverified against the DNA. TRBV12-1 is noted as a pseudogene. The CDR3 length is 14 residues. As DNA, the CDR3 is TGTGCCAGCAGCTCGACTAGCACCCAAGAGACCCAGTACTTC. Translated, it gives CASSSTSTQETQYF.

The chain combines TRBV4-3 with TRBJ1-1; TRBD1 matches at 7 bases. Trimming cost V 1 base and J 2 bases; bases outside gene matches: 7. This CDR3 has 16 amino acids. Germline values: CDR1 LGHNA, CDR2 YSLEER. The CDR3 bases are TGCGCCAGCAGCCAAGGGTCAGGACAGGTAAACACTGAAGCTTTCTTT. The encoded protein is CASSQGSGQVNTEAFF.

The CDR3 is CASSLVGSGYTF. In nucleotides, the CDR3 is TGCGCCAGCAGCTTGGTAGGGTCTGGCTACACCTTC. This chain joins TRBV5-1 and TRBJ1-2; D gene uncertain. V was clipped by 0 bases and J by 7 bases, with 7 bases between them. This CDR3 region has 12 residues. Germline V lookup: CDR1 SGHRS, CDR2 YFSETQ.

V is TRBV30 and J is TRBJ2-7, with TRBD1 identical over 11 bases. Germline lookup yields CDR1 GTSNPN and CDR2 SVGIG (reference sequence). There are 18 residues in the CDR3. V was clipped by 4 bases and J by 1 base; unmatched bases: 15. This chain's CDR3 is CAWTPNLGQGAFSYEQYF. CDR3 DNA: TGTGCCTGGACCCCAAACCTTGGACAGGGGGCTTTTTCCTACGAGCAGTACTTC.

The J gene is TRBJ2-3, the V gene TRBV19; D assignment may be TRBD1 or TRBD2 (5 bases each). V was cut by 4 bases and J by 4 bases, with 18 bases left in between. The CDR3 sequence is 16 residues long. Germline-derived CDR1 and CDR2 are LNHDA and SQIVND (reference sequence). DNA of the CDR3: TGTGCCAGTAGTAGATGGACGGTGGTGGGGGCAGATACGCAGTATTTT. It encodes CASSRWTVVGADTQYF.

The chain has TRBV28 and TRBJ1-4, with D maybe TRBD1 (5 bases). The CDR3 has 15 amino acids. V was pared by 7 bases and J by 1 base, with 13 bases between. CDR1 and CDR2 from the germline V gene are MDHEN and SYDVKM. The CDR3: CASNTAGLTNEKLFF. CDR3 coding DNA: TGTGCCAGCAACACCGCAGGGCTAACTAATGAAAAACTGTTTTTT.

The chain joins TRBV7-6 to TRBJ1-6; tentative D call: TRBD1 (6 bases). The germline V and J ends were trimmed by 1 base and 8 bases, with 6 bases remaining between them. This CDR3 is 13 amino acids long. The germline CDR1 and CDR2 sequences are SGHVS and FNYEAQ. This chain's CDR3 is CASSLDRDSPLHF. The CDR3 DNA reads as TGTGCCAGCAGCTTAGACAGGGATTCACCCCTCCACTTT.

This clone has only a few counts. The chain couples TRBV6-6 to TRBJ1-4; 9 nucleotides line up with TRBD1. The CDR3 sequence is 14 residues long. In germline, CDR1 is MNHNY, CDR2 SVGAGI (reference sequence). Unmatched junction bases numbered 3, after V lost 5 bases and J lost 5 bases. The CDR3 here is CASSTGTGNEKLFF. The CDR3 DNA reads as TGTGCCAGCAGTACCGGGACAGGGAATGAAAAACTGTTTTTT.

The rearrangement uses TRBV19 and TRBJ2-7, with D possibly matching TRBD1 (5 bases). This CDR3 comprises 12 residues. V was clipped by 4 bases and J by 2 bases, with 6 bases between them. Germline assignment: CDR1 LNHDA and CDR2 SQIVND (reference sequence). The CDR3 is CASSTTAYEQYF. Here the CDR3 DNA reads TGTGCCAGTAGTACGACAGCCTACGAGCAGTACTTC.

This clone has only one observation. The chain has TRBV20-1 and TRBJ1-2; no firm D call. Germline values: CDR1 DFQATT, CDR2 SNEGSKA (reference sequence). The CDR3 loop spans 8 amino acids. DNA for the CDR3: TGCAGCGTTAGTGGCTACACCTTC. It is translated as CSVSGYTF.

The V gene is TRBV21-1, the J gene TRBJ2-7; TRBD2, the D gene given by the table, was not confirmed from the DNA. TRBV21-1 is a pseudogene. The length of the CDR3 is 14 residues. CDR3 DNA: TGTGCCAGCAGCAAAGAGGAGGGACCGGCGGAGCAGTACTTC. This codes for CASSKEEGPAEQYF.

This chain joins TRBV29-1 and TRBJ1-2; D remains ambiguous. The V gene lost 5 bases and the J gene lost 1 base, with 8 bases spanning the gap. Germline CDR1 is SQVTM and CDR2 is ANQGSEA. The CDR3 loop spans 12 amino acids. The DNA of the CDR3 is TGCAGCGTTCCCCATAGTAACTATGGCTACACCTTC. Protein sequence: CSVPHSNYGYTF.

The genes are TRBV28 and TRBJ1-3; tentatively, D is TRBD1 (6 bases). The CDR3 runs 16 residues. CDR1 is MDHEN, CDR2 SYDVKM, per germline. The V and J ends lost 8 bases and 2 bases respectively, with 19 bases between them. The CDR3 DNA reads as TGTGCCAGCGCCGACCCACAGGGAGCGACTGGAAACACCATATATTTT. Its translation: CASADPQGATGNTIYF.

The rearrangement uses TRBV7-3 and TRBJ2-5; D is unresolved. Germline CDR1 is SGHTA and CDR2 is FQGTGA. The V end was cut by 2 bases, the J end by 3 bases, with 7 bases between. This CDR3 is built from 13 residues. Here the CDR3 DNA reads TGTGCCAGCAGCTTATCCAGCAAAGAGACCCAGTACTTC. This gives the protein CASSLSSKETQYF.

The CDR3 nucleotides read TGTGCCAGCATCTCCACTCATGACAGGGGGCTGGCTAACTATGGCTACACCTTC. Amino acid sequence: CASISTHDRGLANYGYTF. This rearrangement joins TRBV9 to TRBJ1-2, with 10 bases aligning to TRBD1. The CDR3 has 18 residues. Germline assignment: CDR1 SGDLS and CDR2 YYNGEE. Trimming removed 6 bases from V and 0 bases from J; junction bases left unmatched: 14. The full variable domain, completed using reference TRBV9 and TRBJ1-2, is DSGVTQTPKHLITATGQRVTLRCSPRSGDLSVYWYQQSLDQGLQFLIQYYNGEERAKGNILERFSAQQFPDLHSELNLSSLELGDSALYFCASISTHDRGLANYGYTFGSGTRLTVV.

V gene TRBV7-1 combines with J gene TRBJ2-7; 7 bases agree with TRBD1. TRBV7-1 is an ORF, with its function uncertain. CDR3 length equals 14 residues. V lost 5 bases and J lost 1; bases outside the gene matches: 5. The CDR3 reads CASSPRQGSYEQYF. The DNA of the CDR3 is TGTGCCAGCAGCCCTCGACAGGGATCCTACGAGCAGTACTTC.

This clone was seen a single time. The chain has TRBV29-1 and TRBJ1-6; 7 bases align to TRBD1. Germline CDR1 is SQVTM and CDR2 is ANQGSEA. Trimming removed 4 bases from V and 0 bases from J; junction bases left unmatched: 3. This CDR3 has 15 amino acids. In DNA, the CDR3 is TGCAGCGTTGCGGGGACAGACTCCTATAATTCACCCCTCCACTTT. This encodes CSVAGTDSYNSPLHF.

The chain uses TRBV6-5 and TRBJ2-2; D not certain. Deletions cut 2 bases from V and 4 bases from J, with 8 bases between. The CDR3 runs to 14 residues. CDR1 and CDR2 (germline): MNHEY, SVGAGI. The chain's CDR3 is CASSYGKFTGELFF. The CDR3 region has the DNA TGTGCCAGCAGTTACGGAAAATTCACCGGGGAGCTGTTTTTT.

The chain couples TRBV2 to TRBJ1-4; 7 bases fit TRBD1. The ends lost 5 bases at V and 6 bases at J; junction bases unmatched: 3. The CDR3 has 13 amino acids. CDR1 and CDR2 from the germline V gene are SNHLY and FYNNEI. Here the CDR3 reads CASSPGTDEKLFF. The CDR3 DNA reads as TGTGCCAGCAGTCCCGGGACAGATGAAAAACTGTTTTTT.

V and J are TRBV20-1 and TRBJ2-1; unclear D gene. Germline V gene sequence: CDR1 DFQATT, CDR2 SNEGSKA (reference sequence). The CDR3 has 11 amino acids. Trimming pared 1 base from V and 6 bases from J, leaving 4 bases between. The CDR3: CSARVANEQFF. CDR3 DNA: TGCAGTGCTAGAGTGGCCAATGAGCAGTTCTTC.

This chain connects TRBV28 to TRBJ2-7; D possibly uses TRBD1 or TRBD2 (7 bases each). Germline V gives CDR1 MDHEN, CDR2 SYDVKM. This CDR3 is 16 amino acids long. Trimming cost V 6 bases and J 7 bases, with 25 bases left between them. CDR3 region: CASSPPLGGGGKEQYF. CDR3 coding DNA: TGTGCCAGCAGCCCCCCCCTGGGGGGAGGGGGCAAGGAGCAGTACTTC.

The chain uses TRBV29-1 and TRBJ2-3, with D tentatively TRBD2 (5 bases). Germline V gene lookup returns CDR1 SQVTM and CDR2 ANQGSEA. V was shortened by 8 bases and J by 2 bases, with 11 bases between the two germline ends. The CDR3 spans 12 residues. The CDR3 loop is CSCSGNTDTQYF. DNA for the CDR3: TGCAGCTGCTCGGGAAACACAGATACGCAGTATTTT.

For the CDR3, the DNA is TGTGCCAGCAGTGTCGGAGGGAAGACCCAGTACTTC. It encodes CASSVGGKTQYF. V gene TRBV28 combines with J gene TRBJ2-5; possible D gene TRBD2, 6 bases. The V gene's germline CDR1 is MDHEN and CDR2 SYDVKM. V was clipped by 5 bases and J by 6 bases, with 10 bases between them. This CDR3 has 12 amino acids.